These 3 T cell receptor beta chains originate from one sample sequenced in a study of blood T cell repertoires in COVID-19. Profiled with immunoSEQ multiplex PCR; TCRdb holds only in-frame clones, not every one. The sample has 150,000 to 200,000 clones, around 80% seen once; the top ten hold roughly a tenth. The sequenced sample consisted of peripheral blood. These receptors originate from a woman at least 80 years old with active or convalescent COVID-19.

The genes are TRBV5-1 and TRBJ2-3; 10 bases line up with TRBD2. The V segment lost 7 bases and the J segment 5 bases; nucleotides outside the gene matches: 7. Germline V gives CDR1 SGHRS, CDR2 YFSETQ. The CDR3 runs to 14 residues. The CDR3 is CASQASGGLDTQYF. In nucleotides, the CDR3 is TGCGCCAGCCAGGCTAGCGGGGGATTAGATACGCAGTATTTT.

This clone was detected only a few times. The chain recombines TRBV4-3 with TRBJ1-1; D is possibly TRBD1 (6 bases). Germline CDR1 is LGHNA and CDR2 is YSLEER. Deletions cut 4 bases from V and 8 bases from J, with 14 bases between. The CDR3 contains 13 residues. The CDR3 sequence: CASSRGGEEEAFF. In DNA, the CDR3 is TGCGCCAGCAGCCGTGGGGGCGAGGAGGAAGCTTTCTTT.

The CDR3 loop is CASRLRLAGEQETQYF. CDR3 DNA: TGTGCCAGCAGGCTCAGACTAGCGGGGGAGCAAGAGACCCAGTACTTC. V and J are TRBV2 and TRBJ2-5; 12 nucleotides align to TRBD2. Losses at the gene ends were 6 bases for V and 2 bases for J; bases not matched to a gene: 7. Germline lookup yields CDR1 SNHLY and CDR2 FYNNEI. This CDR3 contains 16 residues.